A single sample is the source of the 27 T cell receptor beta chains below, sequenced in a study of blood T cell repertoires in COVID-19. Produced via immunoSEQ multiplex PCR; TCRdb's table is partial and in-frame only. The table has 200,000 to 300,000 clones, about 80% seen once. The sequencing input was peripheral blood. The receptor source for this set is a woman over 75 with acute or convalescent COVID-19.

The V and J genes are TRBV5-1 and TRBJ1-2; possibly TRBD1 for D (6 bases). Germline CDR1 SGHRS, CDR2 YFSETQ. This CDR3 has 14 amino acids. With 5 bases removed from V and 6 bases from J, the gap between germline ends came to 17 bases. In nucleotides, the CDR3 is TGCGCCAGCAGACTTGCTTACAGGGTTGATGGCTACACCTTC. Translated, it gives CASRLAYRVDGYTF.

This clone came up a few times. The chain recombines TRBV5-1 with TRBJ2-5, with 15 positions matching TRBD2. Trimming at V came to 4 bases and at J to 5 bases, leaving 12 bases not matched to a gene. The germline CDR1 and CDR2 sequences are SGHRS and YFSETQ. The CDR3 runs to 18 residues. DNA for the CDR3: TGCGCCAGCAGCAAGACGGGACTAGCGGGGGGATATGGGGAGACCCAGTACTTC. This sequence encodes CASSKTGLAGGYGETQYF. The full variable domain, completed using reference TRBV5-1 and TRBJ2-5, is KAGVTQTPRYLIKTRGQQVTLSCSPISGHRSVSWYQQTPGQGLQFLFEYFSETQRNKGNFPGRFSGRQFSNSRSEMNVSTLELGDSALYLCASSKTGLAGGYGETQYFGPGTRLLVL.

The chain couples TRBV7-8 to TRBJ2-7, with TRBD1 matching 8 bases. Germline V lookup: CDR1 SGHVS, CDR2 FQNEAQ. This CDR3 has 15 amino acids. V lost 5 bases and J lost 2; bases outside the gene matches: 8. The CDR3 coding sequence is TGTGCCAGCAGCCTTTGGACAGGGTACACCTACGAGCAGTACTTC. This translates into CASSLWTGYTYEQYF.

The table lists this clone with a count of one. As DNA, the CDR3 is TGTGCCAGCAGTCTCGGGGACACTAGCAATCAGCCCCAGCATTTT. Protein: CASSLGDTSNQPQHF. The chain employs TRBV6-5 and TRBJ1-5; tentative D call: TRBD1 (6 bases). This CDR3 comprises 15 residues. Germline V gives CDR1 MNHEY, CDR2 SVGAGI. V gave up 5 bases and J gave up 0 bases, with 11 bases separating them.

CDR3 coding DNA: TGTGCCAGCAGTCGCCGACAGGGGAGGAACACTGAAGCTTTCTTT. The encoded protein is CASSRRQGRNTEAFF. The chain combines TRBV6-1 with TRBJ1-1, with TRBD1 identical over 8 bases. The germline gives CDR1 MNHNS, CDR2 SASEGT. This CDR3 spans 15 amino acids. The junction had 6 bases not matched to a gene; V was cut back by 5 bases and J by 1 base.

The chain is built from TRBV29-1 and TRBJ1-1; 8 bases map to TRBD1. This CDR3 comprises 12 residues. Trimming took 6 bases from V and 5 from J; bases not matched to a gene: 5. Germline CDR1 SQVTM, CDR2 ANQGSEA. CDR3 protein: CSVDRGGTEAFF. Here the CDR3 DNA reads TGCAGCGTCGACAGGGGCGGGACTGAAGCTTTCTTT.

The chain carries TRBV18 and TRBJ1-6, with a possible D match to TRBD1 (5 bases). Germline V lookup: CDR1 KGHSH, CDR2 LQKENI. The V gene lost 2 bases and the J gene lost 4 bases, with 15 bases spanning the gap. This CDR3 has 17 amino acids. The CDR3 DNA reads TGTGCCAGCTCACCATATGGCCCTGGGGCGTATAATTCACCCCTCCACTTT. The encoded protein is CASSPYGPGAYNSPLHF. The full variable domain, with the rest looked up from reference TRBV18 and TRBJ1-6, is NAGVMQNPRHLVRRRGQEARLRCSPMKGHSHVYWYRQLPEEGLKFMVYLQKENIIDESGMPKERFSAEFPKEGPSILRIQQVVRGDSAAYFCASSPYGPGAYNSPLHFGNGTRLTVT.

The chain is built from TRBV19 and TRBJ2-2; 15 nucleotides align to TRBD2. This CDR3 region has 16 residues. Germline V gives CDR1 LNHDA, CDR2 SQIVND (reference sequence). V shed 8 bases, J shed 2 bases, and the junction held 3 bases outside the gene matches. CDR3 DNA sequence: TGTGCCAGTGGACTAGCGGGAGGGACAAACACCGGGGAGCTGTTTTTT. Its protein product is CASGLAGGTNTGELFF.

This clone showed up just a few times. The gene calls are TRBV19 and TRBJ2-7; tentatively, D is TRBD2 (5 bases). Germline assignment: CDR1 LNHDA and CDR2 SQIVND (reference sequence). Trimming pared 1 base from V and 6 bases from J, leaving 13 bases between. The CDR3 totals 14 residues. The CDR3 reads CASSIGPGMGEQYF. The CDR3 DNA reads TGTGCCAGTAGTATAGGGCCCGGGATGGGCGAGCAGTACTTC.

Here the CDR3 reads CASQPQGTVNQPQHF. CDR3 DNA: TGTGCCAGCCAGCCGCAGGGTACGGTCAATCAGCCCCAGCATTTT. The chain carries TRBV6-5 and TRBJ1-5; D is possibly TRBD1 (5 bases). The CDR3 has 15 residues. Trimming removed 8 bases at V and 3 bases at J, with 17 bases between. Germline V gene sequence: CDR1 MNHEY, CDR2 SVGAGI.

The rearrangement joins TRBV9 to TRBJ1-3; a possible D gene is TRBD1 (5 bases). The length of the CDR3 is 15 residues. The V gene lost 0 bases and the J gene lost 3 bases, with 10 bases spanning the gap. Germline V lookup: CDR1 SGDLS, CDR2 YYNGEE. CDR3 DNA sequence: TGTGCCAGCAGCGTAGAAGGGGAAAGTGGAAACACCATATATTTT. Amino acid sequence: CASSVEGESGNTIYF. Full variable domain (outside the CDR3, taken from reference TRBV9 and TRBJ1-3): DSGVTQTPKHLITATGQRVTLRCSPRSGDLSVYWYQQSLDQGLQFLIQYYNGEERAKGNILERFSAQQFPDLHSELNLSSLELGDSALYFCASSVEGESGNTIYFGEGSWLTVV.

The V call is TRBV12-3 or TRBV12-4, the J call TRBJ2-1, with D maybe TRBD1 (5 bases). This CDR3 has 13 amino acids. Trimming removed 7 bases at V and 10 bases at J, with 17 bases between. The CDR3 loop is CASTDLRQPEQFF. CDR3 coding DNA: TGTGCCAGCACCGACTTACGACAGCCCGAGCAGTTCTTC.

The chain uses TRBV27 and TRBJ2-3; the D gene is possibly TRBD2 (6 bases). The CDR3 sequence is 16 residues long. Looked up from germline, CDR1 is MNHEY and CDR2 is SMNVEV (reference sequence). Trimming pared 5 bases from V and 1 base from J, leaving 16 bases between. The CDR3 region has the DNA TGTGCCAGCAGTCCAAACCCGGGGACTCGCACAGATACGCAGTATTTT. Translation gives CASSPNPGTRTDTQYF.

The V and J genes are TRBV19 and TRBJ2-1; 12 bases map to TRBD1. This CDR3 spans 16 amino acids. Germline values: CDR1 LNHDA, CDR2 SQIVND (reference sequence). The V gene end was trimmed by 1 base and the J gene end by 9 bases; junction bases not matched to a gene: 7. The CDR3 DNA sequence: TGTGCCAGTAGTATAGGGGGGACAGGGGGCTTTGCTGAGCAGTTCTTC. Its protein product is CASSIGGTGGFAEQFF.

This chain connects TRBV2 to TRBJ1-2, with D possibly being TRBD1 (5 bases). This CDR3 is built from 17 residues. Trimming took off 4 bases at V and 7 bases at J, with 25 bases between the two ends. CDR1 is SNHLY, CDR2 FYNNEI, per germline. The CDR3 DNA reads TGTGCCAGCAGTGCCTGGTCAAGACAGTCCCTGATCGGTGGCTACACCTTC. Translating it yields CASSAWSRQSLIGGYTF.

The V gene is TRBV11-1, the J gene TRBJ1-2; D gene ambiguous. CDR3 length: 13 residues. Germline V gene sequence: CDR1 SGHAT, CDR2 FQDESV (reference sequence). Deletions cut 8 bases from V and 2 bases from J, with 12 bases between. In nucleotides, the CDR3 is TGTGCCAGCTCCCTTGGAGAAAACTATGGCTACACCTTC. Translated, it gives CASSLGENYGYTF.

About this clone: Additional DNA sequences in this sample encode the identical CDR3. The chain has TRBV6-5 and TRBJ1-4, with 7 positions matching TRBD1. The length of the CDR3 is 15 residues. The germline gives CDR1 MNHEY, CDR2 SVGAGI. The V segment lost 0 bases and the J segment 4 bases; nucleotides outside the gene matches: 2. CDR3 amino acids: CASSYSRGLNEKLFF. The CDR3 coding sequence is TGTGCCAGCAGTTACTCTAGGGGGCTTAATGAAAAACTGTTTTTT.

V and J are TRBV4-1 and TRBJ1-4; 9 nucleotides line up with TRBD1. The germline CDR1 and CDR2 sequences are MGHRA and YSYEKL. After removal of 0 bases from V and 4 bases from J, the junction contained 3 bases not matched to a gene. The CDR3 length is 16 residues. CDR3 nucleotides: TGCGCCAGCAGCCAAGAACCGGGACAGGGTAATGAAAAACTGTTTTTT. Amino acid sequence: CASSQEPGQGNEKLFF.

V gene TRBV6-5 combines with J gene TRBJ2-7; the D is unclear. The CDR3 runs 14 residues. Germline loops: CDR1 MNHEY, CDR2 SVGAGI. V lost 5 bases, J lost 3 bases, and 14 bases lay in between. The CDR3 DNA follows: TGTGCCAGCAGTCCCCCGGCGGCAGACTACGAGCAGTACTTC. It encodes CASSPPAADYEQYF.

The V gene is TRBV11-1, the J gene TRBJ1-1; a weak D match, TRBD1 (6 bases). Germline-derived CDR1 and CDR2 are SGHAT and FQDESV (reference sequence). This CDR3 region has 13 residues. The ends were cut back, 3 bases at V and 4 bases at J, with 9 bases in the middle. CDR3 protein: CASSFRGSTEAFF. CDR3 bases: TGTGCCAGCAGCTTCAGGGGAAGCACTGAAGCTTTCTTT. The full variable domain, with the rest looked up from reference TRBV11-1 and TRBJ1-1, is EAEVAQSPRYKITEKSQAVAFWCDPISGHATLYWYRQILGQGPELLVQFQDESVVDDSQLPKDRFSAERLKGVDSTLKIQPAELGDSAMYLCASSFRGSTEAFFGQGTRLTVV.

The rearrangement links TRBV29-1 to TRBJ1-2; D is perhaps TRBD1 (5 bases). Germline V CDR1 and CDR2: SQVTM, ANQGSEA. V lost 1 base, J lost 0 bases, and 9 bases lay in between. CDR3 length: 14 residues. This chain's CDR3 is CSVEGQTTNYGYTF. CDR3 DNA sequence: TGCAGCGTTGAAGGACAGACAACTAACTATGGCTACACCTTC. The full variable domain, its missing parts supplied by reference TRBV29-1 and TRBJ1-2, is SAVISQKPSRDICQRGTSLTIQCQVDSQVTMMFWYRQQPGQSLTLIATANQGSEATYESGFVIDKFPISRPNLTFSTLTVSNMSPEDSSIYLCSVEGQTTNYGYTFGSGTRLTVV.

This chain connects TRBV15 to TRBJ2-3; 8 nucleotides line up with TRBD2. With 3 bases clipped from V and 5 bases from J, the junction kept 10 bases outside the gene matches. Germline lookup yields CDR1 LNHNV and CDR2 YYDKDF (reference sequence). The CDR3 consists of 16 residues. The CDR3 DNA follows: TGTGCCACCAGCAGGTGGGATACGGGAGGGGGAGATACGCAGTATTTT. This encodes CATSRWDTGGGDTQYF.

This chain joins TRBV3-1 (or the pseudogene TRBV3-2) and TRBJ2-2; 13 bases fit TRBD2. Germline trimming cut 1 base from V and 5 bases from J; bases unmatched to any gene: 4. Germline V lookup: CDR1 LGHDT, CDR2 YNNKEL (reference sequence). This CDR3 spans 17 amino acids. The CDR3 is CASSQGTSGRRTGELFF. For the CDR3, the DNA is TGTGCCAGCAGCCAAGGGACTAGCGGGAGAAGGACCGGGGAGCTGTTTTTT.

This chain joins TRBV18 and TRBJ2-7, with 7 bases fitting TRBD1. The length of the CDR3 is 12 residues. V was pared by 2 bases and J by 6 bases, with 1 base of the junction left unmatched. Per germline, CDR1 KGHSH and CDR2 LQKENI. The CDR3 DNA reads TGTGCCAGCTCACCAACAGGGGTCGAGCAGTACTTC. Its translation: CASSPTGVEQYF.

This clone showed up just once. The chain links TRBV5-1 to TRBJ2-7; TRBD2 aligns across 13 bases. Germline CDR1 is SGHRS and CDR2 is YFSETQ. The CDR3 is made up of 15 amino acids. V was clipped by 4 bases and J by 6 bases; unmatched bases: 7. CDR3 nucleotide sequence: TGCGCCAGCAGCCAGATGGGACTAGCGGGAATCGAGCAGTACTTC. Translated: CASSQMGLAGIEQYF.

This clone was counted between two and nine times. V is TRBV5-1 and J is TRBJ1-4, with D possibly matching TRBD1 (5 bases). Trimming removed 0 bases from V and 7 bases from J, with 13 bases in between. Germline CDR1 and CDR2: SGHRS and YFSETQ. The length of the CDR3 is 15 residues. The CDR3 region is CASSLVGAVGEKLFF. The CDR3 DNA follows: TGCGCCAGCAGCTTGGTTGGGGCAGTGGGTGAAAAACTGTTTTTT.

The gene calls are TRBV3-1 (or the pseudogene TRBV3-2) and TRBJ1-2; D perhaps matches TRBD1 (5 bases). The CDR3 is 13 residues long. The V gene's germline CDR1 is LGHDT and CDR2 YNNKEL (reference sequence). V lost 1 base and J lost 8, with 11 bases in between. The CDR3, as DNA: TGTGCCAGCAGCCAAGCAGGGCTGGGAGGCTACACCTTC. This sequence encodes CASSQAGLGGYTF.